This paragraph reports one T cell receptor beta chain. No antigen is known for it. No base qualities exist here, and no much larger clone lies one base off it. After removal of 1 base from V and 7 bases from J, the junction retains 6 bases not matched to a gene. The CDR3 has 15 amino acids, counting the end cysteine and phenylalanine. The kept DNA is CDR3 alone, 45 bases in frame from the first base. Based on the germline V gene, the CDR1 and CDR2 sequences are SGHTA and FQGNSA. The data belong to a study of cytomegalovirus exposure and HLA in healthy donors (TCRdb year 2017). Background for the entire study: A later analysis indicated that the roughly 130 validation repertoires were generated on the platform also employed for the approximately 700 repertoires of the first cohort. The aim of the study was to test whether cataloging public T cell receptors could identify signatures of past pathogen exposure. Along with the roughly 670-subject first cohort, a separate validation cohort of over 90 different subjects was used. The study combined high-throughput TCR immunosequencing, statistical association of individual TCRs with disease status, and machine learning to predict cytomegalovirus infection status.

To prepare the library, the immunoSEQ multiplex PCR assay was applied. From the authors' description of their analysis: To diagnose cytomegalovirus status from the catalog of TCR beta chain sequences, a statistical classification framework was built. Imported from immuneACCESS, the table was reduced by TCRdb to in-frame sequences with V and J called. These copies leave out some clones; in studies compared against another copy, an unresolved V gene accounts for under half, and the cause of the remainder is not known. V and J calls plus clone size are reproduced from that table; the DNA served to infer D and trimming. Present in this sample are about 310,000 clones, roughly 90% of which were seen just once. The top ten constitute roughly 0.96% of the sample. Findings and caveats that apply to the study as a whole: Cytomegalovirus status was reported to be diagnosed by the classifier with high specificity and sensitivity in both the original and validation cohorts. Most TCR sequences were seen in very few donors, while some public TCRs were found in many individuals. A total of about 180 TCR beta chains were listed by the study as associated with cytomegalovirus. A few of the identified cytomegalovirus-associated TCR beta chains were confirmed in vitro to be specific for cytomegalovirus antigens. According to the authors, the approach could potentially be generalized to other disease states and immunological phenotypes. A later analysis had no HLA typing for the validation cohort, so co-occurrence there was scored across all 130 or so repertoires. Subsequent analysis determined that TCRs grouped into clusters in the first cohort also showed a tendency toward co-occurrence across the 120 validation repertoires, and approximately 94% of cluster scores exceeded 0.

The donors belonged to the validation cohort of about 120 subjects, which was separate from the approximately 660-subject first cohort. What was sequenced was PBMCs. The source is a man aged 25-45 years in good health and CMV-seronegative. The rearranged segments are TRBV7-2 and TRBJ2-1; the junction holds 8 bases that match TRBD2. The CDR3 protein is CASSLDPGGPNEQFF. At the DNA level, the sequence is TGTGCCAGCAGCTTAGACCCGGGGGGGCCTAATGAGCAGTTCTTC.